This T cell receptor beta chain was sequenced in a study of human T cells and chemical hapten exposure. Study as a whole: Small volume differences among pooled libraries mainly caused per-sample TCR yield variation. Notes on the study in general: Among expanded TCRs, significantly more large CDR3 similarity clusters formed than among controls.

V shed 7 bases, J shed 7 bases, and the junction held 10 bases outside the gene matches. Germline loops: CDR1 SNHLY, CDR2 FYNNEI. The CDR3 totals 14 residues. This clonotype rates as medium-sized (0.01 to 0.1%). Its antigen is as yet unknown. TCRdb passed the RACE reads through MiXCR, listing each CDR3 protein once. In the table there are 90,000 or so distinct CDR3 sequences, around 7.9% of which are singletons. Time point denoted: pre-sensitization, week 0. Treatment noted: therapeutic diphenylcyclopropenone sensitization with weekly scalp DPC. This TCR came from a man aged 40-49 years with alopecia areata. Some clones in this sample may be carry-over from other donors' samples. The chain recombines TRBV2 with TRBJ1-5; TRBD1 agrees at 7 bases. Sequenced here: whole blood, sampled in connection with sensitization to the hapten diphenylcyclopropenone (DPC). The CDR3 nucleotides are TGTGCCAGCAAGGGCAGGGGGGGACACCAGCCCCAGCATTTT. Translation: CASKGRGGHQPQHF.